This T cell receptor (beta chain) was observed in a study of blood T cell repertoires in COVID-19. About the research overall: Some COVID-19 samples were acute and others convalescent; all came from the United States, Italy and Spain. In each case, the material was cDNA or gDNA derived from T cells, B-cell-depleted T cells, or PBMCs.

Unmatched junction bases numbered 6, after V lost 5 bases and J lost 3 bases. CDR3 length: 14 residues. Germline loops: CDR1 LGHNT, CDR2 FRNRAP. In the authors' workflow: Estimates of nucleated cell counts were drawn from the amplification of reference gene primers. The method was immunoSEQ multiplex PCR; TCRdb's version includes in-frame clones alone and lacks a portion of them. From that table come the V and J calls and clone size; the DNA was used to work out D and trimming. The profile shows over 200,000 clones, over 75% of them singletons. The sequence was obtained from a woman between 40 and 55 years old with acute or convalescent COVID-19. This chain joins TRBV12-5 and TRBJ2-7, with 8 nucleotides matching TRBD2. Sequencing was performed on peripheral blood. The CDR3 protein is CASGPGGGRYEQYV. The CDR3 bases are TGTGCTAGTGGTCCCGGGGGGGGCCGCTACGAGCAGTACGTC.